This T cell receptor beta chain derives from a study of identical twins. Findings of the study overall: Twins showed weaker excess sharing in their beta out-of-frame sequences. Not following the same donors, the study drew its conclusions from cross-sectional statistical analysis. Model-predicted out-of-frame TCR alpha sharing fell below observed values in monozygotic twins. Cord blood beta clonotypes present at high abundance carried fewer insertions; no such pattern appeared in memory repertoires.

Germline assignment: CDR1 MNHEY and CDR2 SMNVEV (reference sequence). The CDR3 sequence is 16 residues long. V lost 2 bases and J lost 6; bases outside the gene matches: 8. Points on this clonotype: Antigen: not known.

TCRdb processed the 5' RACE reads anew with MiXCR; each CDR3 protein has one entry. Of 200,000 to 250,000 distinct CDR3 sequences listed, roughly 13% are singletons. The sample was also reused in another study, on yellow fever vaccine responses in identical twins.

The receptor's source is a young woman in good health. Sequencing was performed on memory (CD45RO+) T cells sorted from blood. The rearrangement joins TRBV27 to TRBJ2-3, with TRBD2 matching over 10 bases. The CDR3 DNA reads as TGTGCCAGCAGTTTAAGGGGGCTTAGCGGGAGGGATACGCAGTATTTT. Residues: CASSLRGLSGRDTQYF.